The TCR beta chain under discussion was sequenced for a study of cytomegalovirus exposure and HLA in healthy donors. CDR3 size: 15 residues. Germline CDR1 reads MDHEN; CDR2 reads SYDVKM. The V end was cut by 1 base, the J end by 0 bases, with 10 bases between. PCR amplification relied on 60 Vbeta primers (plus 13 Jbeta primers). Profiling relied on immunoSEQ multiplex PCR, and the TCRdb table lists in-frame clones only, not all of them. The table has about 140,000 clones, 70% to 80% seen once. The sequenced sample was PBMCs. This sequence was found in a female donor in good health and CMV-seronegative. The chain has TRBV28 and TRBJ2-7; TRBD1 might be the D (6 bases). CDR3 bases: TGTGCCAGCAGTTTATCAGGGGCCCTCTCCTACGAGCAGTACTTC. Translated: CASSLSGALSYEQYF.